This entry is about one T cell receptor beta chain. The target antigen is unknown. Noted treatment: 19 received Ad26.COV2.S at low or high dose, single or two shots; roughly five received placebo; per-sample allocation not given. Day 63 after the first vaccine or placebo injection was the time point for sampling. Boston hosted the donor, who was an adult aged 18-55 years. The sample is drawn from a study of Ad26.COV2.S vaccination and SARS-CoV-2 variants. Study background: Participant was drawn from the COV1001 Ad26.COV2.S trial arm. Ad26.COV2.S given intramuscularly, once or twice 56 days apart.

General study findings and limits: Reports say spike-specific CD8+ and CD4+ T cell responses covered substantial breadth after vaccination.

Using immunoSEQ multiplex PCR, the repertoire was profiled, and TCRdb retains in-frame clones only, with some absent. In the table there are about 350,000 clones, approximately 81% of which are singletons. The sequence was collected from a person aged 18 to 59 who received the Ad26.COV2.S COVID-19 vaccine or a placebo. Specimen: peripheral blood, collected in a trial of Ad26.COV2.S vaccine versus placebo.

CDR3: CASSPLRAGTDTQYF. CDR3 nucleotides: TGTGCCAGCAGTCCCCTCCGCGCTGGCACAGATACGCAGTATTTT. The V call is TRBV27, the J call TRBJ2-3; D remains unclear. V dropped 5 bases and J dropped 1 base, with 13 bases sitting between them. The CDR3 has 15 residues. Germline values: CDR1 MNHEY, CDR2 SMNVEV (reference sequence).